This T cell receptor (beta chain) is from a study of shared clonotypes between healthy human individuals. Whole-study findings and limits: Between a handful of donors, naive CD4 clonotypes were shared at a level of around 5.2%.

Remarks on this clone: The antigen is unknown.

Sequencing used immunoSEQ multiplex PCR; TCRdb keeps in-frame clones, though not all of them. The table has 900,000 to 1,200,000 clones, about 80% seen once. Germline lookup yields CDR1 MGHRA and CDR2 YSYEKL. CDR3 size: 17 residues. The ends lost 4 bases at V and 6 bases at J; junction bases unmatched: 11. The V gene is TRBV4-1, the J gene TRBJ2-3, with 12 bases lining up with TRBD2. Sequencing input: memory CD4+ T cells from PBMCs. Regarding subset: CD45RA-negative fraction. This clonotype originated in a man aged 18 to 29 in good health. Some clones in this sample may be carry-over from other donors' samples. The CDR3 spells CASSLLAGGRPSDTQYF. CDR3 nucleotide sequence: TGCGCCAGCAGCCTCCTAGCGGGAGGGAGGCCGAGTGATACGCAGTATTTT.